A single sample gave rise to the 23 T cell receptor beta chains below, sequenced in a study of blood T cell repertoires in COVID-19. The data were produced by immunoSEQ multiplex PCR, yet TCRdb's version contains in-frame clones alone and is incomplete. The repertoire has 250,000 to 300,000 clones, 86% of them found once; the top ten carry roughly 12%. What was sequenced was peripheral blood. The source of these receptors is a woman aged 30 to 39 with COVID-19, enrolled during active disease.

The CDR3 DNA is TGTGCCAGCACTTCTCACCGGGCTAGCGGGGACCACGAGCAGTACTTC. Translating gives CASTSHRASGDHEQYF. The chain joins TRBV28 to TRBJ2-7; 9 bases agree with TRBD2. The V gene end was trimmed by 7 bases and the J gene end by 5 bases; junction bases not matched to a gene: 15. Germline V gives CDR1 MDHEN, CDR2 SYDVKM. This CDR3 has 16 amino acids.

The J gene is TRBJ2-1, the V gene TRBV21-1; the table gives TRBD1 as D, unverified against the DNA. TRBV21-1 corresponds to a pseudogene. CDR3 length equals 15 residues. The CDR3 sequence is CASIPDRGSSNEQFF. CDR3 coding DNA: TGTGCCAGCATCCCGGACAGGGGGAGTAGCAATGAGCAGTTCTTC.

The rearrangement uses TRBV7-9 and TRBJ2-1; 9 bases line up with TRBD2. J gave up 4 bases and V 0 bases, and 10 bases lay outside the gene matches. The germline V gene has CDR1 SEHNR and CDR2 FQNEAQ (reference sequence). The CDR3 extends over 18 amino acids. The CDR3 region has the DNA TGTGCCAGCAGCTTAGCCGTCGATCAGCGGGGGGCTTACAATGAGCAGTTCTTC. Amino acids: CASSLAVDQRGAYNEQFF.

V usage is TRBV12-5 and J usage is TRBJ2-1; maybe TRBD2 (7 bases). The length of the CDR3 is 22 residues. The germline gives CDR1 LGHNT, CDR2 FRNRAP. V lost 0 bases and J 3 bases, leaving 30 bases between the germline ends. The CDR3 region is CASGLVPTGGGFGLLHYNEQFF. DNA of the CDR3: TGTGCTAGTGGTTTGGTTCCGACAGGCGGGGGATTTGGTCTCCTACACTACAATGAGCAGTTCTTC. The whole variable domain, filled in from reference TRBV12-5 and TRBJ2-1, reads DARVTQTPRHKVTEMGQEVTMRCQPILGHNTVFWYRQTMMQGLELLAYFRNRAPLDDSGMPKDRFSAEMPDATLATLKIQPSEPRDSAVYFCASGLVPTGGGFGLLHYNEQFFGPGTRLTVL.

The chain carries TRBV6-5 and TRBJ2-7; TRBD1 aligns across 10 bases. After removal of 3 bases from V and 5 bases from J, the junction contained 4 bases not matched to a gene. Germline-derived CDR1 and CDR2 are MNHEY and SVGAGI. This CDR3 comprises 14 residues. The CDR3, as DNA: TGTGCCAGCAGTTATGGGACAGGGGTCCACGAGCAGTACTTC. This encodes CASSYGTGVHEQYF.

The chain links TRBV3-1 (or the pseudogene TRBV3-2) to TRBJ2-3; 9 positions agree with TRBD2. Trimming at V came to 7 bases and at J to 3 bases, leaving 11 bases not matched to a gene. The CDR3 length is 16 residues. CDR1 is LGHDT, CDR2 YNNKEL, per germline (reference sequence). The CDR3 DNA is TGTGCCAGCACGGAGCGGGGGGTCCATGCGACAGATACGCAGTATTTT. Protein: CASTERGVHATDTQYF.

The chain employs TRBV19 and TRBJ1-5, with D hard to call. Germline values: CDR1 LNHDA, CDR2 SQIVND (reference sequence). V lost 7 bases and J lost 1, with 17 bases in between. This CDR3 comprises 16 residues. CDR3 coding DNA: TGTGCCAGTACCCCCGGGGAGGGCCGCAGCAATCAGCCCCAGCATTTT. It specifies CASTPGEGRSNQPQHF.

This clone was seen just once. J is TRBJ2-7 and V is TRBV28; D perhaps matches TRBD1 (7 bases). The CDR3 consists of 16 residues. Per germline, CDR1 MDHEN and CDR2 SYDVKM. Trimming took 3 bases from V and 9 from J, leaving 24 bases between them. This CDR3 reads CASSFRGTVDPFGQYF. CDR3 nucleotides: TGTGCCAGCAGTTTCCGGGGGACAGTAGACCCATTCGGGCAGTACTTC.

The CDR3 protein is CASNTPEAETQYF. CDR3 DNA: TGTGCCAGCAACACTCCGGAGGCGGAGACCCAGTACTTC. The rearrangement uses TRBV2 and TRBJ2-5; D is possibly TRBD2 (5 bases). The CDR3 is 13 residues long. Trimming left V 7 bases short and J 5 bases short, with 14 bases between. The germline CDR1 and CDR2 sequences are SNHLY and FYNNEI. The variable domain in full, completed from reference TRBV2 and TRBJ2-5, reads EPEVTQTPSHQVTQMGQEVILRCVPISNHLYFYWYRQILGQKVEFLVSFYNNEISEKSEIFDDQFSVERPDGSNFTLKIRSTKLEDSAMYFCASNTPEAETQYFGPGTRLLVL.

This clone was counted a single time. The CDR3 loop reads CASSLQGHSSYEQYF. CDR3 sequence (DNA): TGCGCCAGCAGCCTTCAAGGACACAGCTCCTACGAGCAGTACTTC. The J gene is TRBJ2-7, the V gene TRBV5-1; the D gene is possibly TRBD1 (5 bases). CDR1 is SGHRS, CDR2 YFSETQ, per germline. The CDR3 extends over 15 amino acids. The V gene lost 4 bases and the J gene lost 0 bases, with 14 bases spanning the gap.

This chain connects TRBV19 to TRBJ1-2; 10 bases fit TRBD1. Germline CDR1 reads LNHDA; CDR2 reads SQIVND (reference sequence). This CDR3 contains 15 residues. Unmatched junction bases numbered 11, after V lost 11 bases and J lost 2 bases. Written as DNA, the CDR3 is TGTGCCGGCCGGGACAGGGGATCAGGCAACTATGGCTACACCTTC. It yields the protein CAGRDRGSGNYGYTF.

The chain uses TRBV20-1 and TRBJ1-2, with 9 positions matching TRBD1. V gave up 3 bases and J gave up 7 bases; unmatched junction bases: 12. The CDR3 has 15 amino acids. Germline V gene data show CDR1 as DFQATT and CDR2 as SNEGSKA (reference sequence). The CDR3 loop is CSASKGQGSSGGYTF. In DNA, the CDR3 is TGCAGTGCTAGTAAGGGACAGGGTTCGTCGGGTGGCTACACCTTC.

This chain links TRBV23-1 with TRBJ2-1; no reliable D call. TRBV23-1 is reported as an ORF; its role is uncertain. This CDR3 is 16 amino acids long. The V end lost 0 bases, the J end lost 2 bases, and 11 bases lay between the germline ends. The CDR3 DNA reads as TGCGCCAGCAGTCAATCCCGGGTACCGACCTACAATGAGCAGTTCTTC. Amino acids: CASSQSRVPTYNEQFF.

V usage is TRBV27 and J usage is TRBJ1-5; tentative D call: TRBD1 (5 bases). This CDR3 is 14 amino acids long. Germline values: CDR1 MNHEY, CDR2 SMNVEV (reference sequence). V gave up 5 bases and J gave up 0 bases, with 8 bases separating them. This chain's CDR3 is CASSLGDSNQPQHF. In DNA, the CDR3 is TGTGCCAGCAGTCTAGGGGATAGCAATCAGCCCCAGCATTTT.

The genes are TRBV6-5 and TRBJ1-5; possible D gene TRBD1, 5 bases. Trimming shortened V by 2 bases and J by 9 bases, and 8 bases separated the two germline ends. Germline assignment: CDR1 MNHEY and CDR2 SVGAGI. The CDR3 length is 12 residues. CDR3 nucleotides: TGTGCCAGCAGTTACCCGGGGGGGCCCCAGCATTTT. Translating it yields CASSYPGGPQHF.

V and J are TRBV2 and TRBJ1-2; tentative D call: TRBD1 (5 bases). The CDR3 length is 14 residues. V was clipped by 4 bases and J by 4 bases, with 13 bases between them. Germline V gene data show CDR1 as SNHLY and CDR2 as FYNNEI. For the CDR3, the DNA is TGTGCCAGCAGTGTCGTTAGGGGCTCCTATGGCTACACCTTC. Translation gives CASSVVRGSYGYTF. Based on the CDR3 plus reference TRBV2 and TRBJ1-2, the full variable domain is EPEVTQTPSHQVTQMGQEVILRCVPISNHLYFYWYRQILGQKVEFLVSFYNNEISEKSEIFDDQFSVERPDGSNFTLKIRSTKLEDSAMYFCASSVVRGSYGYTFGSGTRLTVV.

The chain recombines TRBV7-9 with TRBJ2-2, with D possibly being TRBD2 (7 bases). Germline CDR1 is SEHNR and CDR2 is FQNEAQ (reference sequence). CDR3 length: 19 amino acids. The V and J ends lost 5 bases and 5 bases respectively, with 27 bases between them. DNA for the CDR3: TGTGCCAGCAGCCCCACCGGTAGTGCAGGGGCCGGGAGGACCGGGGAGCTGTTTTTT. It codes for CASSPTGSAGAGRTGELFF. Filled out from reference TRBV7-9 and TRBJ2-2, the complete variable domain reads DTGVSQNPRHKITKRGQNVTFRCDPISEHNRLYWYRQTLGQGPEFLTYFQNEAQLEKSRLLSDRFSAERPKGSFSTLEIQRTEQGDSAMYLCASSPTGSAGAGRTGELFFGEGSRLTVL.

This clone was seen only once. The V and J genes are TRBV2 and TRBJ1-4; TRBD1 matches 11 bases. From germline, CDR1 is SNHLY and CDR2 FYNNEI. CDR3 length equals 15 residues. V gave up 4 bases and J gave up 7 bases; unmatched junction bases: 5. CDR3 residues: CASSAQGQGGEKLFF. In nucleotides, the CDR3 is TGTGCCAGCAGTGCGCAGGGACAGGGGGGTGAAAAACTGTTTTTT.

The CDR3 coding sequence is TGTGCCAGCAGCAAAGGGCCGGTAGGGGTAGGGTCACCCCTCCACTTT. Encoded protein: CASSKGPVGVGSPLHF. The chain links TRBV13 to TRBJ1-6; a weak D match, TRBD1 (5 bases). V lost 5 bases, J lost 10 bases, and 21 bases lay in between. The CDR3 has 16 residues. The germline CDR1 and CDR2 sequences are PRHDT and FYEKMQ (reference sequence). Using reference TRBV13 and TRBJ1-6 for the parts outside the CDR3, the full variable domain is AAGVIQSPRHLIKEKRETATLKCYPIPRHDTVYWYQQGPGQDPQFLISFYEKMQSDKGSIPDRFSAQQFSDYHSELNMSSLELGDSALYFCASSKGPVGVGSPLHFGNGTRLTVT.

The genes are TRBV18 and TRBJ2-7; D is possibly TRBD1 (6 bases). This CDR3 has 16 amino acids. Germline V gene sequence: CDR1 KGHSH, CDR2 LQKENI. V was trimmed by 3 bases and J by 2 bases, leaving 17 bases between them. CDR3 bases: TGTGCCAGCTCACCCCTAGACAGGCCGAATCCCTACGAGCAGTACTTC. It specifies CASSPLDRPNPYEQYF.

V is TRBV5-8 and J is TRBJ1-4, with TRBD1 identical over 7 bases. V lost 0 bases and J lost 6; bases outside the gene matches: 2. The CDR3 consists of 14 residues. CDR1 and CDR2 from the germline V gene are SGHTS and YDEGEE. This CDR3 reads CASSLEGGDEKLFF. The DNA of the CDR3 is TGTGCCAGCAGCTTGGAAGGGGGCGATGAAAAACTGTTTTTT.

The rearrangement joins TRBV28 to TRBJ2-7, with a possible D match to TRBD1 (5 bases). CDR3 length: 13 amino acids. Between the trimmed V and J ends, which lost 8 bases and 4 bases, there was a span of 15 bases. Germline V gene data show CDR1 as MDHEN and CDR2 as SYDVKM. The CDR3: CASPRDRPYEQYF. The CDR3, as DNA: TGTGCCAGCCCTCGAGACAGACCTTACGAGCAGTACTTC.

CDR3 bases: TGTGCCAGCAATGGGCCGGGGGGCCGAGGAGATACGCAGTATTTT. Residues: CASNGPGGRGDTQYF. The J gene is TRBJ2-3, the V gene TRBV6-6; the D gene is possibly TRBD2 (7 bases). The CDR3 runs 15 residues. Per the germline V gene, CDR1 is MNHNY and CDR2 is SVGAGI (reference sequence). V was clipped by 7 bases and J by 5 bases, with 19 bases between them.